The following is a T cell receptor beta chain sequence with its context. The antigen remains undetermined. This specimen comes from a study of T cell responses to AZD1222 COVID-19 vaccine. For the study at large: Whether given at about 4 or about 12 weeks, second doses were pooled. Study-level results: Of the AZD1222 recipients, only five to seven were seropositive at baseline. Unmutated variant regions are reportedly targeted by nearly half of spike-specific TCRs.

Repertoires were generated with immunoSEQ multiplex PCR, while TCRdb's copy carries only in-frame clones and drops some. Of approximately 150,000 clones listed, just over 90% were seen once; the top ten hold 2.6%. The CDR3 is made up of 13 amino acids. V was clipped by 3 bases and J by 8 bases, with 13 bases between them. CDR1 and CDR2 from the germline V gene are SGHAT and FQNNGV. This clonotype was obtained from an adult in good health. Sample: peripheral blood, taken on day 0 of AZD1222 vaccination. This chain joins TRBV11-2 and TRBJ1-2; unclear D gene. CDR3 sequence reads: CASSFSTTEGYTF. In DNA, the CDR3 is TGTGCCAGCAGCTTCTCAACGACTGAGGGCTACACCTTC.